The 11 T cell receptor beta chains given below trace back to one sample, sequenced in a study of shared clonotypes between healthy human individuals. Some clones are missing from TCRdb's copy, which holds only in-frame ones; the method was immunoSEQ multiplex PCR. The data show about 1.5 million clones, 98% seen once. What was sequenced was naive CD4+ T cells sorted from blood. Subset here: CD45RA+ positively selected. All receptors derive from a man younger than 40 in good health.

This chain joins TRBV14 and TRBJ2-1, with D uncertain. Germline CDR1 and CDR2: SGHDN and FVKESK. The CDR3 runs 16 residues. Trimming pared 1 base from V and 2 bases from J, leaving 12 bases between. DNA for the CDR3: TGTGCCAGCAGCCAAGGCCCAGTTCCCACCTACAATGAGCAGTTCTTC. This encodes CASSQGPVPTYNEQFF.

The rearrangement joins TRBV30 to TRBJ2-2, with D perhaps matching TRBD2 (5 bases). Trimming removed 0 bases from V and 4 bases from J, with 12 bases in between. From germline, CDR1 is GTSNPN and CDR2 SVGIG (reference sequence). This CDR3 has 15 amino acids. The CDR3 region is CAWSVGEPFTGELFF. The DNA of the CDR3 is TGTGCCTGGAGTGTTGGGGAGCCATTCACCGGGGAGCTGTTTTTT.

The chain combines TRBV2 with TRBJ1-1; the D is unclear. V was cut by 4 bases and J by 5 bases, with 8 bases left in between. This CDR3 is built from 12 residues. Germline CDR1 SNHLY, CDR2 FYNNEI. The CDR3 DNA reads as TGTGCCAGCAGTGGAGGGTGGACTGAAGCTTTCTTT. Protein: CASSGGWTEAFF.

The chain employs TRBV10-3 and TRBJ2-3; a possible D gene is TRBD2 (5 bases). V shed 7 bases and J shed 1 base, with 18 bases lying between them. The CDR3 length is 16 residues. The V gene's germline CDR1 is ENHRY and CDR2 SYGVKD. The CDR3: CAIKQVAGRGTDTQYF. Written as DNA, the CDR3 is TGTGCCATCAAGCAGGTGGCGGGTCGGGGCACAGATACGCAGTATTTT.

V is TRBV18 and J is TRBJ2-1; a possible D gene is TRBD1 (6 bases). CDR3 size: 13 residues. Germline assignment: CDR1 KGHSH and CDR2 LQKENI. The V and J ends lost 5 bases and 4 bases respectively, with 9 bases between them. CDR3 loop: CASSTGTYNEQFF. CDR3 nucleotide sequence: TGTGCCAGCTCAACAGGGACGTACAATGAGCAGTTCTTC.

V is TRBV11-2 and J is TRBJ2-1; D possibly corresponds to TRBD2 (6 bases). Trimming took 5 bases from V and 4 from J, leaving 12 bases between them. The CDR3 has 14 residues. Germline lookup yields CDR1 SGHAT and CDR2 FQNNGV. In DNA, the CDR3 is TGTGCCAGCAGCCCCCGGGAGCGGTACAATGAGCAGTTCTTC. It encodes CASSPRERYNEQFF. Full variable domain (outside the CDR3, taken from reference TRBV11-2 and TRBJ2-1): EAGVAQSPRYKIIEKRQSVAFWCNPISGHATLYWYQQILGQGPKLLIQFQNNGVVDDSQLPKDRFSAERLKGVDSTLKIQPAKLEDSAVYLCASSPRERYNEQFFGPGTRLTVL.

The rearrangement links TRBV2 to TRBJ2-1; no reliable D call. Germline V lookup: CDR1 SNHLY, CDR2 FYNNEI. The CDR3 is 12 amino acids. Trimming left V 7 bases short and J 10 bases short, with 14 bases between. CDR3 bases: TGTGCCAGCATACGCAGGACCGGGGAGCAGTTCTTC. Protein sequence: CASIRRTGEQFF. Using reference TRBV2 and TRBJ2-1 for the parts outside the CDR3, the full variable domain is EPEVTQTPSHQVTQMGQEVILRCVPISNHLYFYWYRQILGQKVEFLVSFYNNEISEKSEIFDDQFSVERPDGSNFTLKIRSTKLEDSAMYFCASIRRTGEQFFGPGTRLTVL.

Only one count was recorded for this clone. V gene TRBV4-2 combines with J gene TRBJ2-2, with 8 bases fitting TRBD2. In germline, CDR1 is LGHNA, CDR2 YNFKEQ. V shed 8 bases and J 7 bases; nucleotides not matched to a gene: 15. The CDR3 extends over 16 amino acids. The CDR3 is CASRRGGSGTIGELFF. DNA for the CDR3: TGTGCCAGCCGCCGAGGGGGTAGCGGGACAATCGGGGAGCTGTTTTTT.

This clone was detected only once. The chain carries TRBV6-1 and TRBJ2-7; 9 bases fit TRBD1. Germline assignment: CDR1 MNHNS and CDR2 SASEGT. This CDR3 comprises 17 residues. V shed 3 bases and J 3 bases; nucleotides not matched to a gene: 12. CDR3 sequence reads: CASSEGGAGTGNYEQYF. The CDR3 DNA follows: TGTGCCAGCAGTGAGGGAGGGGCCGGGACAGGGAACTACGAGCAGTACTTC.

The CDR3, as DNA: TGCGCCAGCAGCCCAGGGGACACCGGGGAGCTGTTTTTT. Translation gives CASSPGDTGELFF. The J gene is TRBJ2-2, the V gene TRBV5-1, with a weak D call TRBD1 (6 bases). V lost 4 bases to trimming and J lost 3 bases, with 7 bases between them. CDR3 length: 13 amino acids. Germline CDR1 and CDR2: SGHRS and YFSETQ.

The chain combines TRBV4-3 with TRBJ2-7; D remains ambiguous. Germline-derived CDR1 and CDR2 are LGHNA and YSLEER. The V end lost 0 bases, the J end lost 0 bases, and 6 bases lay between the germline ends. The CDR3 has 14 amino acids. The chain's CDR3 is CASSQDARSYEQYF. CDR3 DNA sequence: TGCGCCAGCAGCCAAGACGCTCGCTCCTACGAGCAGTACTTC.